This TCR beta chain was retrieved from a study of vaccination and CD4 T cells after COVID-19. Study summary: The convalescents were made up of six males and four females, two of whom were Hispanic. Investigators took post-vaccine samples a median about 65 days after dose two, within a range of 14 to 241. Overlapping spike peptides of SARS-CoV-2, HCoV-NL63, HCoV-OC43 and HCoV-229E stimulated the cells.

Once obtained from cultured CD4+ T cells, the DNA was sequenced using the Oncomine TCR Beta short-read assay. TCRdb re-derived calls from the PCR reads in MiXCR, one entry per CDR3 protein. The data contain 15,000 to 20,000 distinct CDR3 sequences, about 56% of them seen just once; the ten biggest clones take up about a sixth. This CDR3 region has 12 residues. Germline CDR1 and CDR2: SEHNR and FQNEAQ (reference sequence). Trimming cost V 5 bases and J 13 bases, with 15 bases left between them. Treatment specified: roughly ten-day PBMC culture with coronavirus spike peptide pools or control peptides (ViraFEST assay). ViraFEST enlarged antigen-specific T cell populations with peptide pools and afterwards sequenced TCRs. Concerning this clonotype itself: Its matching antigen is unknown.

Source: CD4+ T cells from blood, cultured in vitro, taken before SARS-CoV-2 vaccination. The genes are TRBV7-9 and TRBJ2-1; D remains unclear. The clonotype comes from a human donor who had recovered from COVID-19. CDR3 DNA sequence: TGTGCCAGCAGCCCGGACCGGTATTCTCAGTTCTTC. Translation: CASSPDRYSQFF.